Below, 8 T cell receptor beta chains from the same sample are listed, as sequenced in a study of STAT5B mutations in CD4+ large granular lymphocyte leukemia. TCRdb's copy holds only in-frame clones and misses some; the assay was immunoSEQ multiplex PCR. The table has about 30,000 clones, around 80% seen once. Sequenced input: CD4+ T cells from blood buffy coats. These receptors all stem from a human donor in good health.

The CDR3 loop is CASSFTGTRETEAFF. For the CDR3, the DNA is TGCGCCAGCAGCTTCACCGGGACGAGAGAGACTGAAGCTTTCTTT. The chain recombines TRBV5-1 with TRBJ1-1, with D perhaps TRBD1 (5 bases). CDR3 length: 15 amino acids. Germline lookup yields CDR1 SGHRS and CDR2 YFSETQ. Trimming removed 2 bases at V and 5 bases at J, with 16 bases between. Full variable domain (remainder filled in from reference TRBV5-1 and TRBJ1-1): KAGVTQTPRYLIKTRGQQVTLSCSPISGHRSVSWYQQTPGQGLQFLFEYFSETQRNKGNFPGRFSGRQFSNSRSEMNVSTLELGDSALYLCASSFTGTRETEAFFGQGTRLTVV.

This clone was found once. The rearrangement uses TRBV5-1 and TRBJ2-3, with TRBD2 identical over 9 bases. The CDR3 runs to 14 residues. The germline V gene has CDR1 SGHRS and CDR2 YFSETQ. V was clipped by 5 bases and J by 4 bases; unmatched bases: 5. The chain's CDR3 is CASSSGSTPDTQYF. The CDR3 DNA is TGCGCCAGCAGTAGCGGGAGTACACCAGATACGCAGTATTTT.

This chain connects TRBV5-1 to TRBJ2-1; D unresolved. This CDR3 spans 18 amino acids. With 0 bases removed from V and 0 bases from J, the gap between germline ends came to 16 bases. Germline CDR1 and CDR2: SGHRS and YFSETQ. CDR3 in DNA: TGCGCCAGCAGCTTGGGAGAAATGTGGGCGAGCTCCTACAATGAGCAGTTCTTC. This codes for CASSLGEMWASSYNEQFF.

This clone came up a few times. The V and J genes are TRBV27 and TRBJ2-3; D call uncertain. This CDR3 is 16 amino acids long. V was clipped by 2 bases and J by 6 bases, with 18 bases between them. Germline CDR1 is MNHEY and CDR2 is SMNVEV (reference sequence). The DNA of the CDR3 is TGTGCCAGCAGTTTAAGTCGTACCCTGGTGGCGGATACGCAGTATTTT. Residues: CASSLSRTLVADTQYF.

This clone was recorded a few times. The chain recombines TRBV27 with TRBJ2-7; D could derive from TRBD1 or TRBD2 (5 bases each). The CDR3 has 12 amino acids. CDR1 is MNHEY, CDR2 SMNVEV, per germline (reference sequence). The V and J ends lost 6 bases and 6 bases respectively, with 12 bases between them. The CDR3 coding sequence is TGTGCCAGCAGGTCCGGGACCCGCGAGCAGTACTTC. It is translated as CASRSGTREQYF.

The chain couples TRBV7-2 to TRBJ1-2; maybe TRBD1 (6 bases). V was cut by 9 bases and J by 7 bases, with 21 bases left in between. The CDR3 has 14 residues. Germline CDR1 is SGHTA and CDR2 is FQGNSA. The CDR3 DNA follows: TGTGCCAGAGGGGGGGACCACCAGATCGGTGGCTACACCTTC. It is translated as CARGGDHQIGGYTF.

The genes are TRBV6-6 and TRBJ1-4; D is possibly TRBD1 (5 bases). Germline CDR1 MNHNY, CDR2 SVGAGI (reference sequence). Trimming removed 6 bases at V and 3 bases at J, with 14 bases between. The CDR3 is 15 residues long. The DNA of the CDR3 is TGTGCCAGCAGGGGGGGTTGGGGCGCTAATGAAAAACTGTTTTTT. Its translation: CASRGGWGANEKLFF.

V gene TRBV18 combines with J gene TRBJ2-5; 7 bases are shared with TRBD1. The CDR3 loop spans 14 amino acids. Germline CDR1 KGHSH, CDR2 LQKENI. V shed 4 bases and J 1 base; nucleotides not matched to a gene: 3. The CDR3 sequence: CASSHRDSQETQYF. The CDR3 nucleotides are TGTGCCAGCTCACACCGGGACAGCCAAGAGACCCAGTACTTC.